This entry lists 23 T cell receptor beta chains sequenced from one sample in a study of CD8 T cells in Susac syndrome. With random hexamers, 0.5 to 1 ug RNA was reverse transcribed. TCRdb re-called the immunoSEQ multiplex PCR reads through MiXCR, storing one row per CDR3 protein. The data show approximately 200,000 distinct CDR3 sequences, approximately 95% seen once. Sequencing was performed on CD4+ T cells from PBMCs. The source of these receptors is a human donor with multiple sclerosis.

The CDR3 protein is CASSPPSDEQYF. DNA of the CDR3: TGCGCCAGCAGCCCACCGAGCGACGAGCAGTACTTC. The chain employs TRBV5-1 and TRBJ2-7; D is unresolved. Germline V gene lookup returns CDR1 SGHRS and CDR2 YFSETQ. CDR3 size: 12 residues. Trimming took 4 bases from V and 5 from J, leaving 10 bases between them.

This chain connects TRBV20-1 to TRBJ1-5; D might be TRBD1 (6 bases). Deletions cut 6 bases from V and 2 bases from J, with 8 bases between. The germline gives CDR1 DFQATT, CDR2 SNEGSKA (reference sequence). The CDR3 is 12 amino acids. CDR3 nucleotides: TGCAGTGCCAGACAGGGCAATCAGCCCCAGCATTTT. It translates to CSARQGNQPQHF.

About this clonotype: One junction end does not reproduce the germline sequence, and a read error may be involved. This rearrangement joins TRBV20-1 to TRBJ2-7, with 7 positions matching TRBD1. CDR1 and CDR2 (germline): DFQATT, SNEGSKA (reference sequence). The CDR3 consists of 16 residues. This CDR3 reads CSASSDRDSISYKQYF. The CDR3 coding sequence is TGCAGTGCGAGTTCAGACCGGGACAGTATCTCCTACAAGCAGTACTTC.

The chain recombines TRBV20-1 with TRBJ1-6; no firm D call. This CDR3 comprises 15 residues. Germline assignment: CDR1 DFQATT and CDR2 SNEGSKA (reference sequence). With 0 bases removed from V and 5 bases from J, the gap between germline ends came to 11 bases. CDR3 amino acids: CSARDTGSDNSPLHF. CDR3 in DNA: TGCAGTGCTAGAGATACTGGGAGCGATAATTCACCCCTCCACTTT.

The sample holds one count of this clonotype. The gene calls are TRBV6-6 and TRBJ1-6; perhaps TRBD1 as D (5 bases). Trimming stripped 2 bases from V and 10 bases from J, with 15 bases between. The CDR3 spans 15 residues. Germline assignment: CDR1 MNHNY and CDR2 SVGAGI (reference sequence). The CDR3 sequence: CASSYTPGARSPLHF. In DNA, the CDR3 is TGTGCCAGCAGTTACACCCCCGGGGCCCGGTCACCCCTCCACTTT.

The chain uses TRBV27 and TRBJ2-1, with D perhaps matching TRBD1 (7 bases). CDR1 MNHEY and CDR2 SMNVEV come from the germline V gene (reference sequence). V was pared by 2 bases and J by 7 bases, with 15 bases between. The CDR3 covers 15 residues. CDR3 loop: CASSLAGGMINEQFF. DNA for the CDR3: TGTGCCAGCAGTTTAGCAGGGGGGATGATAAATGAGCAGTTCTTC.

This chain links TRBV20-1 with TRBJ1-2; D is undetermined. CDR1 is DFQATT, CDR2 SNEGSKA, per germline (reference sequence). The V end lost 1 base, the J end lost 0 bases, and 3 bases lay between the germline ends. CDR3 size: 12 residues. The CDR3 loop reads CSARVANYGYTF. As DNA, the CDR3 is TGCAGTGCTAGAGTCGCTAACTATGGCTACACCTTC.

The V and J genes are TRBV7-4 and TRBJ2-3; 7 bases align to TRBD1. Germline assignment: CDR1 SGHVT and CDR2 SQSDAQ. The CDR3 is 15 amino acids. Trimming removed 1 base from V and 6 bases from J; junction bases left unmatched: 7. The CDR3 loop is CASSLGVTGPDTQYF. The CDR3 coding sequence is TGTGCCAGCAGCTTAGGGGTGACAGGGCCGGATACGCAGTATTTT.

This chain uses TRBV7-9 with TRBJ2-1, with 7 bases that match TRBD2. This CDR3 has 17 residues. Trimming took 1 base from V and 0 from J; bases not matched to a gene: 6. Germline-derived CDR1 and CDR2 are SEHNR and FQNEAQ (reference sequence). The CDR3 is CASSLVGSGASYNEQFF. The CDR3 DNA reads as TGTGCCAGCAGCTTAGTGGGGAGCGGGGCCTCCTACAATGAGCAGTTCTTC.

The V gene is TRBV7-8, the J gene TRBJ2-7, with D maybe TRBD1 (5 bases). V lost 5 bases and J 2 bases, leaving 19 bases between the germline ends. The length of the CDR3 is 16 residues. Germline loops: CDR1 SGHVS, CDR2 FQNEAQ. CDR3 DNA: TGTGCCAGCAGCCCCGACCGACAGAGAAGTACCTACGAGCAGTACGTC. The encoded protein is CASSPDRQRSTYEQYV.

V and J are TRBV20-1 and TRBJ2-3; TRBD1 might be the D (6 bases). This CDR3 spans 14 amino acids. CDR1 and CDR2 from the germline V gene are DFQATT and SNEGSKA (reference sequence). V dropped 3 bases and J dropped 4 bases, with 14 bases sitting between them. The CDR3 protein is CSASLATGADTQYF. CDR3 bases: TGCAGTGCTAGCTTAGCGACAGGTGCAGATACGCAGTATTTT.

The chain has TRBV24-1 and TRBJ2-7, with TRBD1 matching over 7 bases. Germline V lookup: CDR1 KGHDR, CDR2 SFDVKD. The CDR3 has 12 residues. The junction had 3 bases not matched to a gene; V was cut back by 8 bases and J by 3 bases. The CDR3 sequence is CATIDRDYEQYV. In nucleotides, the CDR3 is TGTGCCACCATTGACAGGGACTACGAGCAGTACGTC.

The V and J genes are TRBV15 and TRBJ2-3, with D possibly TRBD1 on 6 matching bases. Germline V lookup: CDR1 LNHNV, CDR2 YYDKDF (reference sequence). Trimming stripped 7 bases from V and 0 bases from J, with 14 bases between. The CDR3 extends over 15 amino acids. CDR3: CATKDSSRSTDTQYF. The CDR3 region has the DNA TGTGCCACCAAGGACAGCTCCCGTAGCACAGATACGCAGTATTTT.

In this sample, this clonotype turned up once. The rearrangement joins TRBV12-5 to TRBJ1-5; no reliable D call. Germline CDR1 is LGHNT and CDR2 is FRNRAP. This CDR3 spans 12 amino acids. V lost 0 bases and J lost 7, with 4 bases in between. CDR3 residues: CASGLVTQPQHF. The CDR3 DNA follows: TGTGCTAGTGGTTTGGTAACACAGCCCCAGCATTTT.

This rearrangement joins TRBV14 to TRBJ2-7, with D unclear. From germline, CDR1 is SGHDN and CDR2 FVKESK. The germline V and J ends were trimmed by 4 bases and 3 bases, with 10 bases remaining between them. The CDR3 runs to 13 residues. The CDR3 spells CASSPDGSYEQYV. The CDR3 nucleotides read TGTGCCAGCAGCCCTGATGGAAGCTACGAGCAGTACGTC.

This chain connects TRBV29-1 to TRBJ1-2; no reliable D call. The length of the CDR3 is 12 residues. Germline CDR1 and CDR2: SQVTM and ANQGSEA. V was shortened by 4 bases and J by 2 bases, with 8 bases between the two germline ends. The CDR3 sequence: CSVGNSNYGYTF. CDR3 nucleotides: TGCAGCGTTGGGAACTCCAACTATGGCTACACCTTC.

The CDR3 here is CASSAVGQGRTEAFF. CDR3 in DNA: TGTGCCAGCAGCGCCGTCGGACAGGGGAGAACTGAAGCTTTCTTT. The chain uses TRBV9 and TRBJ1-1; TRBD1 matches 9 bases. V shed 3 bases, J shed 5 bases, and the junction held 8 bases outside the gene matches. Germline values: CDR1 SGDLS, CDR2 YYNGEE. The CDR3 contains 15 residues.

V gene TRBV15 combines with J gene TRBJ1-3; tentatively, D is TRBD1 (6 bases). The CDR3 covers 15 residues. Trimming removed 0 bases at V and 2 bases at J, with 8 bases between. CDR1 LNHNV and CDR2 YYDKDF come from the germline V gene (reference sequence). The CDR3 loop is CATSRERDTGNTIYF. The CDR3 DNA sequence: TGTGCCACCAGCAGAGAACGGGACACTGGAAACACCATATATTTT.

The chain recombines TRBV10-3 with TRBJ2-1; no clear D gene. CDR3 size: 14 residues. Trimming shortened V by 3 bases and J by 0 bases, and 6 bases separated the two germline ends. Germline lookup yields CDR1 ENHRY and CDR2 SYGVKD. The CDR3 sequence is CAISDQNSYNEQFF. CDR3 sequence (DNA): TGTGCCATCAGTGACCAGAACTCCTACAATGAGCAGTTCTTC.

J is TRBJ1-6 and V is TRBV12-3 or TRBV12-4, with a weak D call TRBD1 (5 bases). Trimming cost V 4 bases and J 4 bases, with 11 bases left between them. CDR3 size: 15 residues. CDR3 sequence: CASSWGRIYNSPLHF. The CDR3 DNA reads as TGTGCCAGCAGTTGGGGGAGGATTTATAATTCACCCCTCCACTTT.

The rearrangement links TRBV30 to TRBJ1-6; D possibly corresponds to TRBD1 (6 bases). The length of the CDR3 is 13 residues. With 5 bases removed from V and 7 bases from J, the gap between germline ends came to 12 bases. CDR1 and CDR2 (germline): GTSNPN, SVGIG (reference sequence). Here the CDR3 DNA reads TGTGCCTGGGGAACAGGGCGGAATTCACCCCTCCACTTT. This sequence encodes CAWGTGRNSPLHF.

The genes are TRBV15 and TRBJ1-1; no reliable D call. Trimming stripped 1 base from V and 4 bases from J, with 13 bases between. The germline V gene has CDR1 LNHNV and CDR2 YYDKDF (reference sequence). The CDR3 spans 15 residues. The CDR3 protein is CATSRAPVGSTEAFF. CDR3 sequence (DNA): TGTGCCACCAGCAGAGCCCCGGTGGGAAGCACTGAAGCTTTCTTT.

The V call is TRBV29-1, the J call TRBJ2-5, with 7 positions matching TRBD2. Trimming took 3 bases from V and 1 from J; bases not matched to a gene: 2. Germline CDR1 is SQVTM and CDR2 is ANQGSEA. The CDR3 has 13 amino acids. The CDR3 loop reads CSVDGGGQETQYF. Written as DNA, the CDR3 is TGCAGCGTTGATGGCGGGGGCCAAGAGACCCAGTACTTC.